This T cell receptor (beta chain) was retrieved from a study of cytomegalovirus exposure and HLA in healthy donors. In the case of this clone: No antigen is known for it.

Every donor was a healthy person donating bone marrow. PCR used 60 Vbeta primers and 13 Jbeta primers. Some clones are missing from TCRdb's copy, which holds only in-frame ones; the method was immunoSEQ multiplex PCR. The profile shows about 91,000 clones, about 68% of them singletons. The germline CDR1 and CDR2 sequences are SGDLS and YYNGEE. This CDR3 is 13 amino acids long. Trimming stripped 5 bases from V and 1 base from J, with 9 bases between. Study conclusions and caveats: Further analysis, carried out later, found HLA-associated TCR beta chains more clonally expanded than equally common other chains. Common viral pathogens seemed to be connected with several of the most significant clusters, according to a later analysis. For most subjects, TCR beta sequences were reported to predict HLA-A and HLA-B alleles with accuracy.

This sequence joins TRBV9 and TRBJ1-1; weak D call: TRBD1 (5 bases). The receptor was isolated from a human donor in good health. Input material: PBMCs. CDR3 amino acids: CASSVQGNTEAFF. In nucleotides, the CDR3 is TGTGCCAGCAGTGTCCAGGGGAACACTGAAGCTTTCTTT.